This TCR beta chain was retrieved from a study of cytomegalovirus exposure and HLA in healthy donors. Study results and limitations: Most TCRs appeared rarely, but some public TCRs recurred in many donors.

Concerning this clone itself: Its antigen is still unknown.

Produced via immunoSEQ multiplex PCR; TCRdb's table is partial and in-frame only. The repertoire holds 100,000 to 150,000 clones, with about 88% as singletons. Germline V CDR1 and CDR2: MDHEN, SYDVKM. The CDR3 covers 17 residues. V was shortened by 5 bases and J by 2 bases, with 19 bases between the two germline ends. What was sequenced was PBMCs. This TCR was recovered from a man aged 25-45 years in good health and CMV-seronegative. The rearrangement links TRBV28 to TRBJ2-4, with D possibly being TRBD2 (6 bases). In DNA, the CDR3 is TGTGCCAGCAGTGCCGGGGGTAGCGGAAAAACCAAAAACATTCAGTACTTC. This gives the protein CASSAGGSGKTKNIQYF.